These 32 T cell receptor beta chains share one sample of origin, sequenced in a study of OX40 agonist ivuxolimab in advanced cancers. Using immunoSEQ multiplex PCR, the repertoire was profiled, and TCRdb retains in-frame clones only, with some absent. The profile shows over 65,000 clones, about four fifths of them singletons. Material: CD4+ or CD8+ T cells sorted from blood, obtained in a trial of the OX40 agonist ivuxolimab. Receptors were obtained from an adult with an advanced solid tumor such as melanoma, head and neck, liver or kidney cancer.

The chain recombines TRBV2 with TRBJ2-2, with 7 bases lining up with TRBD1. With V trimmed by 1 base and J by 6 bases, 8 bases remained unmatched. Germline V lookup: CDR1 SNHLY, CDR2 FYNNEI. This CDR3 contains 16 residues. For the CDR3, the DNA is TGTGCCAGCAGTGAAGGAAGCCAGGGGGTAGCCGGGGAGCTGTTTTTT. Amino acid sequence: CASSEGSQGVAGELFF.

This clone was observed once. The chain has TRBV2 and TRBJ1-6; D gene uncertain. CDR3 size: 13 residues. Trimming shortened V by 7 bases and J by 0 bases, and 4 bases separated the two germline ends. Per the germline V gene, CDR1 is SNHLY and CDR2 is FYNNEI. This CDR3 is CASKASYNSPLHF. In DNA form, the CDR3 reads TGTGCCAGCAAGGCCTCCTATAATTCACCCCTCCACTTT.

The sample holds one count of this clone. This sequence joins TRBV11-2 and TRBJ1-4; tentatively, D is TRBD1 (5 bases). The V gene's germline CDR1 is SGHAT and CDR2 FQNNGV. The germline V and J ends were trimmed by 0 bases and 0 bases, with 11 bases remaining between them. The CDR3 is 17 amino acids. The CDR3 here is CASSLDPQGPTNEKLFF. In DNA form, the CDR3 reads TGTGCCAGCAGCTTAGATCCCCAGGGCCCAACTAATGAAAAACTGTTTTTT. Filled out from reference TRBV11-2 and TRBJ1-4, the complete variable domain reads EAGVAQSPRYKIIEKRQSVAFWCNPISGHATLYWYQQILGQGPKLLIQFQNNGVVDDSQLPKDRFSAERLKGVDSTLKIQPAKLEDSAVYLCASSLDPQGPTNEKLFFGSGTQLSVL.

V gene TRBV19 combines with J gene TRBJ1-1; 7 bases are shared with TRBD1. The CDR3 spans 13 residues. Germline CDR1 LNHDA, CDR2 SQIVND (reference sequence). Trimming removed 4 bases from V and 8 bases from J; junction bases left unmatched: 7. CDR3 in amino acids: CASSTLGGGEAFF. CDR3 nucleotides: TGTGCCAGTAGTACACTAGGGGGCGGAGAAGCTTTCTTT.

The rearrangement joins TRBV7-2 to TRBJ2-7; D possibly corresponds to TRBD2 (6 bases). The CDR3 loop spans 13 amino acids. The germline gives CDR1 SGHTA, CDR2 FQGNSA. Trimming shortened V by 1 base and J by 11 bases, and 15 bases separated the two germline ends. CDR3 sequence (DNA): TGTGCCAGCAGCTTAGGTCGGGTGTCGGGGGAGTACTTC. Its translation is CASSLGRVSGEYF. The entire variable domain, with the rest obtained from reference TRBV7-2 and TRBJ2-7, is as follows: GAGVSQSPSNKVTEKGKDVELRCDPISGHTALYWYRQSLGQGLEFLIYFQGNSAPDKSGLPSDRFSAERTGGSVSTLTIQRTQQEDSAVYLCASSLGRVSGEYFGPGTRLTVT.

The chain uses TRBV4-2 and TRBJ2-1; D gene ambiguous. CDR3 length equals 15 residues. In germline, CDR1 is LGHNA, CDR2 YNFKEQ. V was pared by 0 bases and J by 5 bases, with 11 bases between. This chain's CDR3 is CASSQDRPGDNEQFF. The CDR3 DNA reads TGTGCCAGCAGCCAAGATAGGCCGGGCGACAATGAGCAGTTCTTC.

J is TRBJ1-1 and V is TRBV27; D unresolved. The CDR3 extends over 14 amino acids. The germline CDR1 and CDR2 sequences are MNHEY and SMNVEV (reference sequence). V lost 2 bases and J 0 bases, leaving 7 bases between the germline ends. CDR3 sequence: CASSLGSVNTEAFF. In DNA, the CDR3 is TGTGCCAGCAGTTTAGGTTCAGTGAACACTGAAGCTTTCTTT.

The J gene is TRBJ1-2, the V gene TRBV5-4, with a weak D call TRBD1 (6 bases). V lost 4 bases to trimming and J lost 7 bases, with 20 bases between them. Germline CDR1 is SGHNT and CDR2 is YYREEE (reference sequence). This CDR3 region has 15 residues. The CDR3 DNA sequence: TGTGCCAGCAGCACTTTGACAGGTGCGGGGGGTGGCTACACCTTC. It yields the protein CASSTLTGAGGGYTF.

This chain connects TRBV9 to TRBJ2-7; the D gene is possibly TRBD1 (6 bases). This CDR3 is built from 16 residues. V was trimmed by 3 bases and J by 7 bases, leaving 23 bases between them. Germline V CDR1 and CDR2: SGDLS, YYNGEE. CDR3 DNA sequence: TGTGCCAGCAGCGAGGGGACAACAGGGAACCCCTGGGAGCAGTACTTC. Protein: CASSEGTTGNPWEQYF.

The chain is built from TRBV6-5 and TRBJ2-1; the match to TRBD2 covers 11 bases. There are 16 residues in the CDR3. CDR1 is MNHEY, CDR2 SVGAGI, per germline. J lost 14 bases, V lost 0 bases, and 12 bases had no gene match. CDR3 nucleotides: TGTGCCAGCAGTTACTCGAGTAGCGGGAGGGCATATATAGAGTTCTTC. Translation gives CASSYSSSGRAYIEFF.

The genes are TRBV5-6 and TRBJ2-3, with TRBD1 matching 9 bases. V was clipped by 2 bases and J by 4 bases; unmatched bases: 5. Germline CDR1 is SGHDT and CDR2 is YYEEEE. This CDR3 has 15 residues. CDR3 in amino acids: CASSFGTGLADTQYF. CDR3 in DNA: TGTGCCAGCAGCTTCGGGACAGGGCTCGCAGATACGCAGTATTTT.

CDR3 sequence: CASTPRTSPTGNTIYF. The CDR3 DNA is TGTGCCAGCACCCCTCGGACGTCACCGACTGGAAACACCATATATTTT. The V and J genes are TRBV7-8 and TRBJ1-3; no definite D call. The CDR3 consists of 16 residues. In germline, CDR1 is SGHVS, CDR2 FQNEAQ. Trimming removed 7 bases at V and 2 bases at J, with 18 bases between.

This clone came up a few times. The chain is built from TRBV27 and TRBJ2-7; 8 bases are shared with TRBD1. From germline, CDR1 is MNHEY and CDR2 SMNVEV (reference sequence). The ends lost 2 bases at V and 3 bases at J; junction bases unmatched: 3. The CDR3 is made up of 14 amino acids. The CDR3 bases are TGTGCCAGCAGTTTAGGGACAGGTAGCTACGAGCAGTACTTC. It translates to CASSLGTGSYEQYF.

The DNA of the CDR3 is TGTGCCAGCAGCTTAAAGACTAGCGGGGGTGCAACAGATACGCAGTATTTT. It specifies CASSLKTSGGATDTQYF. V gene TRBV11-1 combines with J gene TRBJ2-3; 12 positions match TRBD2. V lost 2 bases to trimming and J lost 3 bases; unmatched junction nucleotides: 6. CDR3 size: 17 residues. Per germline, CDR1 SGHAT and CDR2 FQDESV (reference sequence).

The rearrangement joins TRBV7-9 to TRBJ2-5; unclear D gene. Germline V CDR1 and CDR2: SEHNR, FQNEAQ (reference sequence). The CDR3 runs 17 residues. The germline V and J ends were trimmed by 0 bases and 4 bases, with 18 bases remaining between them. The CDR3 DNA reads as TGTGCCAGCAGCTTAGCGCCCGGGCATAAGACCGGAGAGACCCAGTACTTC. Translating it yields CASSLAPGHKTGETQYF.

The chain recombines TRBV29-1 with TRBJ2-7; TRBD1 matches 9 bases. The CDR3 sequence is 13 residues long. Germline trimming cut 6 bases from V and 0 bases from J; bases unmatched to any gene: 3. CDR1 is SQVTM, CDR2 ANQGSEA, per germline. DNA for the CDR3: TGCAGCGTCGGACAGGGGCCCTCCTACGAGCAGTACTTC. Protein sequence: CSVGQGPSYEQYF.

The chain combines TRBV19 with TRBJ1-2, with 8 bases lining up with TRBD1. J lost 4 bases, V lost 5 bases, and 6 bases had no gene match. The CDR3 covers 14 residues. Per the germline V gene, CDR1 is LNHDA and CDR2 is SQIVND (reference sequence). The CDR3 loop reads CASSSRDRSYGYTF. For the CDR3, the DNA is TGTGCCAGTAGTTCGAGGGACAGGTCCTATGGCTACACCTTC.

This chain links TRBV28 with TRBJ2-7; TRBD2 agrees at 8 bases. The CDR3 sequence is 14 residues long. Germline CDR1 and CDR2: MDHEN and SYDVKM. The ends lost 8 bases at V and 7 bases at J; junction bases unmatched: 13. CDR3 in DNA: TGTGCCAGCGCAGAACCGGGACTAGGACCTGAGCAGTACTTC. Its translation: CASAEPGLGPEQYF.

The rearrangement uses TRBV5-1 and TRBJ2-3; tentatively, D is TRBD1 or TRBD2 (5 bases each). V shed 0 bases and J shed 2 bases, with 10 bases lying between them. The CDR3 contains 15 residues. Germline CDR1 SGHRS, CDR2 YFSETQ. CDR3 loop: CASSLDGTPTDTQYF. The CDR3 DNA reads TGCGCCAGCAGCTTGGACGGGACGCCCACAGATACGCAGTATTTT.

This rearrangement joins TRBV28 to TRBJ2-2; D unclear. V was clipped by 6 bases and J by 4 bases, with 6 bases between them. The CDR3 is 12 residues long. The germline CDR1 and CDR2 sequences are MDHEN and SYDVKM. The CDR3 nucleotides are TGTGCCAGCAGAAGGGTCACCGGGGAGCTGTTTTTT. It is translated as CASRRVTGELFF.

The J gene is TRBJ1-1, the V gene TRBV2; D gene unclear. The CDR3 has 11 amino acids. V gave up 10 bases and J gave up 7 bases, with 13 bases separating them. Germline loops: CDR1 SNHLY, CDR2 FYNNEI. In DNA, the CDR3 is TGTGCCAACGCCGTTCGGCGTGAAGCTTTCTTT. Its protein is CANAVRREAFF.

The V and J genes are TRBV19 and TRBJ2-2; possibly TRBD2 for D (6 bases). This CDR3 comprises 16 residues. In germline, CDR1 is LNHDA, CDR2 SQIVND (reference sequence). V lost 5 bases to trimming and J lost 3 bases, with 16 bases between them. The CDR3 region is CASSSYPTGDTGELFF. For the CDR3, the DNA is TGTGCCAGTAGTTCATATCCTACGGGGGACACCGGGGAGCTGTTTTTT.

The chain uses TRBV28 and TRBJ2-3; no reliable D call. V was shortened by 6 bases and J by 0 bases, with 10 bases between the two germline ends. CDR3 length: 14 amino acids. The germline V gene has CDR1 MDHEN and CDR2 SYDVKM. For the CDR3, the DNA is TGTGCCAGCAGCCCTGGCGGAAGCACAGATACGCAGTATTTT. It specifies CASSPGGSTDTQYF. The whole variable domain, remainder taken from reference TRBV28 and TRBJ2-3, is DVKVTQSSRYLVKRTGEKVFLECVQDMDHENMFWYRQDPGLGLRLIYFSYDVKMKEKGDIPEGYSVSREKKERFSLILESASTNQTSMYLCASSPGGSTDTQYFGPGTRLTVL.

This sequence joins TRBV7-2 and TRBJ2-6; the match to TRBD1 covers 8 bases. The length of the CDR3 is 18 residues. Germline CDR1 reads SGHTA; CDR2 reads FQGNSA. The trim removed 3 bases at V and 0 bases at J, leaving 7 bases unmatched. The CDR3 loop reads CASSFTGTGVSGANVLTF. The CDR3 nucleotides read TGTGCCAGCAGCTTCACCGGGACAGGAGTCTCTGGGGCCAACGTCCTGACTTTC.

The V and J genes are TRBV7-9 and TRBJ1-3; 7 bases line up with TRBD1. This CDR3 spans 14 amino acids. CDR1 SEHNR and CDR2 FQNEAQ come from the germline V gene (reference sequence). After removal of 4 bases from V and 3 bases from J, the junction contained 3 bases not matched to a gene. DNA of the CDR3: TGTGCCAGCAGCTCGACAGGGTTTGGAAACACCATATATTTT. Encoded protein: CASSSTGFGNTIYF.

About this clone itself: One junction end does not reproduce the germline sequence, and a read error may be involved. DNA for the CDR3: TGTGCCAGCAGCGTTAGCGGAGCCCAAGATACCCAGTACTTC. Its translation is CASSVSGAQDTQYF. The chain joins TRBV9 to TRBJ2-5; D possibly corresponds to TRBD2 (6 bases). The CDR3 covers 14 residues. Germline V gene data show CDR1 as SGDLS and CDR2 as YYNGEE.

The chain recombines TRBV28 with TRBJ2-5, with D unclear. The J call could be wrong; TRBJ2-7 is a better fit for the DNA end. The length of the CDR3 is 15 residues. Per germline, CDR1 MDHEN and CDR2 SYDVKM. In DNA form, the CDR3 reads TGTGCCAGCAGTTTAAATAGTAATAAGGGCTACGAGCAGTACTTC. Its protein product is CASSLNSNKGYEQYF.

V gene TRBV7-3 combines with J gene TRBJ2-3; maybe TRBD1 (7 bases). The germline gives CDR1 SGHTA, CDR2 FQGTGA. Trimming removed 7 bases at V and 5 bases at J, with 10 bases between. This CDR3 contains 12 residues. CDR3 protein: CASNQGGDTQYF. The CDR3 DNA reads TGTGCCAGCAACCAGGGGGGAGATACGCAGTATTTT.

In its sample, this clone was seen a few times. The J gene is TRBJ2-3, the V gene TRBV19; 9 nucleotides line up with TRBD1. The germline V gene has CDR1 LNHDA and CDR2 SQIVND (reference sequence). The trim removed 6 bases at V and 1 base at J, leaving 2 bases unmatched. The CDR3 contains 14 residues. CDR3 in amino acids: CASRRTGGTDTQYF. DNA of the CDR3: TGTGCCAGTAGGCGGACAGGGGGCACAGATACGCAGTATTTT.

This clone has just one count. This rearrangement joins TRBV6-6 to TRBJ1-2; D might be TRBD1 (6 bases). From germline, CDR1 is MNHNY and CDR2 SVGAGI (reference sequence). V shed 2 bases and J shed 5 bases, with 15 bases lying between them. The CDR3 is made up of 15 amino acids. The CDR3 DNA reads as TGTGCCAGCAGTTACACCAACACCGGACAGTATGGCTACACCTTC. Translation gives CASSYTNTGQYGYTF.

This clone was observed once. CDR3 nucleotides: TGTGCCAGCAGCCCTAGCGGGGGGTTAAGCACAGATACGCAGTATTTT. This encodes CASSPSGGLSTDTQYF. The chain joins TRBV9 to TRBJ2-3; 11 bases line up with TRBD2. Trimming took 4 bases from V and 0 from J; bases not matched to a gene: 4. The germline V gene has CDR1 SGDLS and CDR2 YYNGEE. The CDR3 length is 16 residues.

The chain carries TRBV2 and TRBJ2-5; D gene uncertain. This CDR3 has 10 amino acids. V was trimmed by 1 base and J by 6 bases, leaving 0 bases between them. Germline V gives CDR1 SNHLY, CDR2 FYNNEI. The CDR3 coding sequence is TGTGCCAGCAGTGAAGAGACCCAGTACTTC. Translating it yields CASSEETQYF.